The clone carrying this TCR beta chain was seen a handful of times. As yet, its antigen is unknown. The CDR3 sequence is 14 residues long. V lost 3 bases to trimming and J lost 6 bases, with 13 bases between them. CDR1 SGHVS and CDR2 FNYEAQ come from the germline V gene. This sample is drawn from a study of T cell repertoires in cytomegalovirus infection. One entry per CDR3 protein results from TCRdb running MiXCR on the reads. This table has around 710,000 distinct CDR3 sequences, about 27% appearing once. This chain links TRBV7-6 with TRBJ2-3, with D uncertain. The starting material was cultured CD8+ T cells from PBMCs, obtained from culture after CMV antigen stimulation. This receptor was identified in a human donor in good health (CMV status not recorded). Some clones in this sample may be carry-over from other donors' samples. CDR3 residues: CASSFASSPDTQYF. The CDR3 DNA reads TGTGCCAGCAGCTTTGCTTCCTCTCCGGATACGCAGTATTTT.